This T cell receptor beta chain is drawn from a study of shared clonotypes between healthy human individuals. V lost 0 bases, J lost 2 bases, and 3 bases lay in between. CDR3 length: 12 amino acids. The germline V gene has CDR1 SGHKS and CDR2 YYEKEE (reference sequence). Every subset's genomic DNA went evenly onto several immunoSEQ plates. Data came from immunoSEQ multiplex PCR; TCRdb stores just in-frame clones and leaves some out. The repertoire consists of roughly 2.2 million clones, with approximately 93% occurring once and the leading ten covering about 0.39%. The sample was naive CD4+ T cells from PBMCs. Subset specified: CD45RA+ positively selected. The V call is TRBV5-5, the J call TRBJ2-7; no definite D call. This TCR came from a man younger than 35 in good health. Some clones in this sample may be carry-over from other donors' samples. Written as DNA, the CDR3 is TGTGCCAGCAGCTTGGCCCCCTACGAGCAGTACTTC. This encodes CASSLAPYEQYF.